The source of this T cell receptor beta chain is a study of blood T cells in healthy people across ages. A remark on this clonotype: Its target is unknown.

The CDR3 totals 17 residues. The germline V and J ends were trimmed by 6 bases and 0 bases, with 17 bases remaining between them. CDR1 is MNHEY, CDR2 SMNVEV, per germline (reference sequence). Combining a sample-barcoded 5' primer with a J-beta primer mix, a second PCR ran for about 7 to 12 cycles. TCRdb passed the 5' RACE reads through MiXCR, listing each CDR3 protein once. The sample carries approximately 680,000 distinct CDR3 sequences, about 30% recorded once. Study-level points and caveats: Naive CD4+ cell counts and diversity both ran higher in long-lived than in aged donors. Since the PBMCs were unsorted, naive and antigen-experienced cells could not be conclusively compared.

Source material: blood. The rearrangement links TRBV27 to TRBJ2-2; the D is unclear. The sequence came from a woman of 80 years or more in good health. In DNA, the CDR3 is TGTGCCAGCAGAGAATTCATTAAGGCCACGAACACCGGGGAGCTGTTTTTT. Translating gives CASREFIKATNTGELFF.